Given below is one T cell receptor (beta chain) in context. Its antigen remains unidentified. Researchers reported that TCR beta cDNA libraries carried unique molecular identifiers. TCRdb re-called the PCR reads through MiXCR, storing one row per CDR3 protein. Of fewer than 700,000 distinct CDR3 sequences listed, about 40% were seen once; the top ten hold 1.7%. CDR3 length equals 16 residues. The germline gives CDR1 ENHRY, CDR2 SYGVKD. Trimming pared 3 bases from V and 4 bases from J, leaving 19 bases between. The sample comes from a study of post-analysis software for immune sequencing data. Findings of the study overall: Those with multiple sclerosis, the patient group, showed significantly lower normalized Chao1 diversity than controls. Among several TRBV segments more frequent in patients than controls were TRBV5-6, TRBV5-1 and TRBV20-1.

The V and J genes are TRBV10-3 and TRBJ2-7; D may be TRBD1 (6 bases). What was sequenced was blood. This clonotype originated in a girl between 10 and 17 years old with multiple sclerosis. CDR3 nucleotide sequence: TGTGCCATCAGTGAATCCCCGACGACAGGCCGTTACGAGCAGTACTTC. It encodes CAISESPTTGRYEQYF.